This T cell receptor (beta chain) was sequenced during a study of OX40 agonist ivuxolimab in advanced cancers. About the research overall: An anti-OX40 (CD134) antibody with agonistic activity, ivuxolimab, was administered to patients. A male proportion of approximately 80% was recorded, with mean age about 54 years and range about 20 to 79. Study results and limitations: The study observed clonal expansion of CD4+ and CD8+ blood T cells by week 6 at 0.1 to 3.0 mg/kg.

Notes on this clone: Its antigen is unknown.

Data came from immunoSEQ multiplex PCR; TCRdb stores just in-frame clones and leaves some out. The data contain 35,000 to 50,000 clones, roughly 91% of them singletons. The CDR3 spans 16 residues. Germline lookup yields CDR1 SGHVS and CDR2 FQNEAQ. V was clipped by 1 base and J by 1 base, with 11 bases between them. The genes are TRBV7-8 and TRBJ1-5; a possible D gene is TRBD1 (6 bases). The sequence was obtained from an adult with an advanced solid tumor such as melanoma, head and neck, liver or kidney cancer. The sample was CD4+ or CD8+ T cells sorted from blood, taken in a trial of the OX40 agonist ivuxolimab. The CDR3 protein is CASSLVGRGSNQPQHF. In nucleotides, the CDR3 is TGTGCCAGCAGCTTAGTTGGGAGGGGGAGCAATCAGCCCCAGCATTTT.